The rows below give T cell receptor beta chains drawn from one sample of a study of cytomegalovirus exposure and HLA in healthy donors. The method was immunoSEQ multiplex PCR; TCRdb's version includes in-frame clones alone and lacks a portion of them. Among 100,000 to 150,000 clones, 65% to 85% were seen once, and the ten largest hold 1.5%. Sequencing was carried out using PBMCs. The receptors stem from a woman between 18 and 29 years old in good health and CMV-seronegative. CDR3s include the opening cysteine and the closing phenylalanine or tryptophan. A D gene is named only where the DNA matches it firmly. Only part of the rows carry a size: once, few, many, or a class if the clone is expanded.

size,J,V,D,CDR3,DNA
.,TRBJ2-2,TRBV28,.,CASIRRATGELFF,TGTGCCAGCATCCGCAGGGCCACCGGGGAGCTGTTTTTT
few,TRBJ1-1,TRBV7-2,TRBD1,CASSTTGVSWTEAFF,TGTGCCAGCAGCACGACAGGGGTAAGTTGGACTGAAGCTTTCTTT
.,TRBJ2-2,TRBV2,.,CASSGPLGGELFF,TGTGCCAGCAGCGGACCACTAGGCGGGGAGCTGTTTTTT
.,TRBJ2-2,TRBV19,TRBD2,CASSAGLAGNTGELFF,TGTGCCAGTAGTGCCGGACTAGCGGGGAACACCGGGGAGCTGTTTTTT
.,TRBJ2-7,TRBV7-2,TRBD1,CASIRQGPSSYEQYF,TGTGCCAGCATTAGACAGGGCCCAAGCTCCTACGAGCAGTACTTC
.,TRBJ2-4,TRBV2,.,CASSESVVGGYDIQYF,TGTGCCAGCAGTGAAAGTGTGGTAGGGGGTTATGACATTCAGTACTTC
.,TRBJ2-3,TRBV4-1,TRBD2,CASSQDGAGAKDTQYF,TGCGCCAGCAGCCAAGATGGTGCGGGAGCTAAAGATACGCAGTATTTT
.,TRBJ1-2,TRBV6-6,.,CASSYSSAGYGYTF,TGTGCCAGCAGTTACTCGAGTGCAGGATACGGCTACACCTTC
.,TRBJ2-1,TRBV30,.,CAWSVLSGYNEQFF,TGTGCCTGGAGTGTACTTTCGGGTTACAATGAGCAGTTCTTC
.,TRBJ2-1,TRBV5-5,.,CASSLSGSSYNEQFF,TGTGCCAGCAGCTTGAGCGGAAGCTCCTACAATGAGCAGTTCTTC
.,TRBJ2-7,TRBV19,TRBD2,CASSNPRVAGYEQYF,TGTGCCAGTAGTAACCCCCGGGTAGCGGGCTACGAGCAGTACTTC
.,TRBJ2-2,TRBV6-1,.,CASFSGGTGELFF,TGTGCCAGCTTCAGCGGAGGGACCGGGGAGCTGTTTTTT
.,TRBJ2-7,TRBV19,TRBD1,CASSPGTGGHEQYF,TGTGCCAGTAGCCCCGGGACAGGGGGCCACGAGCAGTACTTC
.,TRBJ2-7,TRBV5-4,.,CASSSGPGENFYEQYF,TGTGCCAGCAGCTCCGGCCCCGGGGAAAACTTCTACGAGCAGTACTTC
.,TRBJ2-3,TRBV5-1,.,CASSPEGADTDTQYF,TGCGCCAGCAGCCCGGAGGGAGCGGACACAGATACGCAGTATTTT
few,TRBJ1-3,TRBV5-4,.,CASSLAGRGNTIYF,TGTGCCAGCAGCTTGGCAGGGCGCGGAAACACCATATATTTT
once,TRBJ2-1,TRBV2,TRBD2,CASSYGTSGTNEQFF,TGTGCCAGCAGTTATGGGACTAGCGGGACCAATGAGCAGTTCTTC
.,TRBJ2-2,TRBV4-1,TRBD2,CASSLLAGNTGELFF,TGCGCCAGCAGCCTATTAGCGGGGAACACCGGGGAGCTGTTTTTT
.,TRBJ1-2,TRBV7-6,.,CASSLEQNYGYTF,TGTGCCAGCAGCTTAGAGCAAAACTATGGCTACACCTTC
.,TRBJ2-7,TRBV30,TRBD2,CAWGHSLTSGRREQYF,TGTGCCTGGGGTCATTCCCTCACTAGCGGGAGACGCGAGCAGTACTTC
.,TRBJ2-1,TRBV19,.,CASSMGGRAYNEQFF,TGTGCCAGTAGTATGGGCGGGCGAGCCTACAATGAGCAGTTCTTC
.,TRBJ2-1,TRBV4-1,TRBD2,CASSPTAGLGINEQFF,TGCGCCAGCAGCCCGACTGCGGGACTAGGTATCAATGAGCAGTTCTTC
.,TRBJ1-5,TRBV7-2,TRBD1,CASSSRTGGQPQHF,TGTGCCAGCTCAAGCCGGACAGGGGGTCAGCCCCAGCATTTT
few,TRBJ1-6,TRBV5-1,TRBD1,CASSLKGQGSSPLHF,TGCGCCAGCAGCTTGAAGGGACAGGGTAGCTCACCCCTCCACTTT
.,TRBJ1-2,TRBV7-9,TRBD1,CASSTGQGRYTF,TGTGCCAGCAGCACCGGACAGGGTCGGTACACCTTC